A selection of T cell receptor beta chains follows, all from one sample in a study of response to subunit inactivated influenza vaccine. TCRdb itself ran the RT-PCR reads through MiXCR, one entry per CDR3 protein. The sample holds around 710,000 distinct CDR3 sequences, about 15% seen once. The sequenced sample was PBMCs from blood, obtained less than 15 days before vaccination. Receptors were obtained from a man aged 45-60 years who received an inactivated influenza vaccine. Each CDR3 is given with its conserved first and last residue. Fields, in order: V gene, CDR3 length, J gene, CDR3 protein.

v_gene: TRBV20-1
len: 13
j_gene: TRBJ2-1
CDR3aa: CSARSAALREQFF

v_gene: TRBV12-3/TRBV12-4
len: 15
j_gene: TRBJ2-1
CDR3aa: CASSLARAGGNEQFF

v_gene: TRBV7-2
len: 16
j_gene: TRBJ2-2
CDR3aa: CASSSLGISNTGELFF

v_gene: TRBV6-2/TRBV6-3
len: 12
j_gene: TRBJ2-7
CDR3aa: CASSYMAYEQYF

v_gene: TRBV12-3/TRBV12-4
len: 13
j_gene: TRBJ2-1
CDR3aa: CASTSRYYNEQFF

v_gene: TRBV29-1
len: 11
j_gene: TRBJ2-1
CDR3aa: CSVGPFNEQFF

v_gene: TRBV20-1
len: 16
j_gene: TRBJ2-2
CDR3aa: CCARPFRDSNTGELFF

v_gene: TRBV4-1
len: 15
j_gene: TRBJ2-7
CDR3aa: CASSQGQGSTYEQYF

v_gene: TRBV7-8
len: 15
j_gene: TRBJ2-7
CDR3aa: CASSLELQRTGEQYF

v_gene: TRBV20-1
len: 12
j_gene: TRBJ2-7
CDR3aa: CSAWGDSYEQYF

v_gene: TRBV6-2/TRBV6-3
len: 13
j_gene: TRBJ2-7
CDR3aa: CASNPGGVYEQYF

v_gene: TRBV4-3
len: 15
j_gene: TRBJ2-2
CDR3aa: CASSQDLLTTGELFF

v_gene: TRBV7-6
len: 15
j_gene: TRBJ2-5
CDR3aa: CASSSMGRAQETQYF

v_gene: TRBV11-2
len: 16
j_gene: TRBJ2-5
CDR3aa: CASSQGGANALAAQYF

v_gene: TRBV4-3
len: 15
j_gene: TRBJ2-2
CDR3aa: CASSQDNRPTGELFF

v_gene: TRBV20-1
len: 11
j_gene: TRBJ1-2
CDR3aa: CSAPGGRGYTF

v_gene: TRBV20-1
len: 15
j_gene: TRBJ2-7
CDR3aa: CSARDRIRNSYEQYF

v_gene: TRBV5-5
len: 15
j_gene: TRBJ2-3
CDR3aa: CASRPTGQATDTQYF

v_gene: TRBV9
len: 16
j_gene: TRBJ2-2
CDR3aa: CASSGRRGEGTGELFF

v_gene: TRBV25-1
len: 13
j_gene: TRBJ1-2
CDR3aa: CASSGTENYGYTF

v_gene: TRBV4-1
len: 17
j_gene: TRBJ1-3
CDR3aa: CASSQWTESVPRNTIYF

v_gene: TRBV6-1
len: 14
j_gene: TRBJ1-2
CDR3aa: CASRETGDDYGYTF

v_gene: TRBV7-2
len: 14
j_gene: TRBJ2-4
CDR3aa: CASSLAETENIQYF

v_gene: TRBV12-5
len: 14
j_gene: TRBJ2-1
CDR3aa: CASGLVPQLNEQFF

v_gene: TRBV4-1
len: 16
j_gene: TRBJ2-1
CDR3aa: CASSQRDSSSYNEQFF

v_gene: TRBV5-6
len: 15
j_gene: TRBJ2-7
CDR3aa: CASSPLGGEYHEQYF

v_gene: TRBV13
len: 16
j_gene: TRBJ2-3
CDR3aa: CASSLKAESSTDTQYF

v_gene: TRBV29-1
len: 14
j_gene: TRBJ2-5
CDR3aa: CSGGTSGIGETQYF

v_gene: TRBV15
len: 12
j_gene: TRBJ2-7
CDR3aa: CATSRGQYEQYF

v_gene: TRBV12-3/TRBV12-4
len: 15
j_gene: TRBJ2-1
CDR3aa: CASSSDSSSYNEQFF

v_gene: TRBV15
len: 15
j_gene: TRBJ2-7
CDR3aa: CATSWSLWESGEQYF

v_gene: TRBV20-1
len: 12
j_gene: TRBJ2-1
CDR3aa: CSAMSYINEQFF

v_gene: TRBV5-1
len: 15
j_gene: TRBJ1-5
CDR3aa: CASSTDGMSDQPQHF

v_gene: TRBV5-6
len: 15
j_gene: TRBJ2-1
CDR3aa: CASSHTSAAYNEQFF

v_gene: TRBV7-9
len: 15
j_gene: TRBJ2-7
CDR3aa: CASSARLAGAYEQYF

v_gene: TRBV24-1
len: 19
j_gene: TRBJ2-3
CDR3aa: CATSEEVAGAPLLGDTQYF

v_gene: TRBV6-1
len: 16
j_gene: TRBJ1-6
CDR3aa: CASSNLPGQGHSPLHF

v_gene: TRBV7-3
len: 15
j_gene: TRBJ2-1
CDR3aa: CASSKRQGAGNEQFF

v_gene: TRBV12-3/TRBV12-4
len: 13
j_gene: TRBJ1-1
CDR3aa: CASSFGQDTEAFF

v_gene: TRBV6-2/TRBV6-3
len: 10
j_gene: TRBJ1-4
CDR3aa: CASGEEKLFF

v_gene: TRBV29-1
len: 13
j_gene: TRBJ1-1
CDR3aa: CSGSSGGNTEAFF

v_gene: TRBV3-1
len: 15
j_gene: TRBJ2-7
CDR3aa: CASSQSQLSSYEQYF

v_gene: TRBV9
len: 17
j_gene: TRBJ2-3
CDR3aa: CASSATFWGQGTDTQYF

v_gene: TRBV27
len: 15
j_gene: TRBJ2-7
CDR3aa: CASSLTRSGTYEQYF

v_gene: TRBV15
len: 16
j_gene: TRBJ1-2
CDR3aa: CATSTQRGLANYGYTF

v_gene: TRBV20-1
len: 12
j_gene: TRBJ2-3
CDR3aa: CSAREIGDTQYF

v_gene: TRBV4-3
len: 13
j_gene: TRBJ1-2
CDR3aa: CASSQVGSRGYTF

v_gene: TRBV5-1
len: 14
j_gene: TRBJ2-5
CDR3aa: CASERGGPSETQYF

v_gene: TRBV19
len: 15
j_gene: TRBJ1-2
CDR3aa: CASTHFGYRDTGYTF

v_gene: TRBV6-2/TRBV6-3
len: 14
j_gene: TRBJ2-3
CDR3aa: CASVKGQGLDTQYF

v_gene: TRBV29-1
len: 14
j_gene: TRBJ1-1
CDR3aa: CSVDGGRQDTEAFF

v_gene: TRBV5-5
len: 14
j_gene: TRBJ2-3
CDR3aa: CASSNGGTTDTQYF

v_gene: TRBV3-1
len: 15
j_gene: TRBJ2-5
CDR3aa: CASSPRLLGGETQYF

v_gene: TRBV20-1
len: 14
j_gene: TRBJ1-6
CDR3aa: CSARQPQYNSPLHF

v_gene: TRBV6-2/TRBV6-3
len: 16
j_gene: TRBJ2-1
CDR3aa: CASPPTGEKNYNEQFF